A selection of T cell receptor beta chains follows, all from one sample in a study of T cells in Graves' hyperthyroidism and ophthalmopathy. TCRdb called the multiplex PCR reads again in MiXCR, with one record for every CDR3 protein. The sample lists some 350,000 distinct CDR3 sequences, 15% to 18% occurring once. Sequences were obtained from blood. These receptors originate from a woman aged 18-30 years with Graves' hyperthyroidism that later progressed to Graves' ophthalmopathy. The CDR3 runs from the conserved cysteine through the conserved F or W.

v_gene	CDR3aa
TRBV30	CAWSRQGGQPQHF
TRBV7-2	CASSLGPGGETQYF
TRBV20-1	CSARQGGNYEQYF
TRBV29-1	CSVEKSYEQYF
TRBV5-1	CASSDSGNTEAFF
TRBV27	CASSLIAQGLTNEKLFF
TRBV2	CASWGLAATGELFF
TRBV7-6	CASSRHQETQYF
TRBV29-1	CSVATADSGNTIYF
TRBV20-1	CSAVAGYNEQFF
TRBV18	CASSPQNMNTEAFF
TRBV28	CASSPRGTALYNEQFF
TRBV6-1	CASTRTSGPYEQYF
TRBV7-9	CASSLEGDSYNEQFF
TRBV28	CASSPTGLTDTQYF
TRBV5-1	CASTERGGTETQYF
TRBV28	CASSLLSTDTQYF
TRBV20-1	CSALTRADPYNEQFF
TRBV27	CASTPGTGWREQFF
TRBV6-1	CASSSPHTGNNSNQPQHF
TRBV11-2	CASRRPGTRYNEQFF
TRBV27	CASSREVYPGELFF
TRBV12-3/TRBV12-4	CASSFPGTGNYGYTF
TRBV28	CASSSQGERETQYF
TRBV15	CATSGRDGGGYTF
TRBV6-2/TRBV6-3	CASSWAGVTQETQYF
TRBV3-1	CASSQEALARGNQETQCF
TRBV9	CASSVEIDVDRDQPQHF
TRBV27	CASSSRPGHPGREQFF
TRBV4-3	CASSQESWNVQETQYF
TRBV4-3	CASSLEIGYNQPQHF
TRBV15	CATSRDSGGPEAFF
TRBV28	CASSLFRGRGETQYF
TRBV20-1	CNARAFSGTSYNEQFF
TRBV27	CASSQTNRGNEQFF
TRBV6-1	CASSEGTQNSGNTIYF
TRBV20-1	CSARAVNYGYTF
TRBV4-1	CASSQDSGFEQFF
TRBV6-1	CASSTDPGLTGNTIYF
TRBV25-1	CASSGGDGYTF
TRBV2	CASSENRGNQPQHF
TRBV4-2	CASSGDITGQPQHF
TRBV2	CASSALGSNTEAFF
TRBV10-3	CAISGQGGYTF
TRBV5-1	CASSPSRLGGEQYF
TRBV25-1	CASSDQVSGGAVNEQFF
TRBV28	CASSWDPSVAQYF
TRBV6-1	CASSRDRYEQYF
TRBV20-1	CSAREHRGRNNQPLHF
TRBV7-9	CASSTHTDRRETQYF
TRBV20-1	CSAEGALDTEAFF
TRBV7-2	CASSPRLLAGNNEQFF
TRBV27	CASTRGETQYF